The present T cell receptor beta chain was sequenced within a study of T cells after yellow fever vaccination. The sample holds many counts of this clonotype. TCRdb redid the calling of the 5' RACE reads with MiXCR, one entry per CDR3 protein. The table lists some 100,000 distinct CDR3 sequences, roughly 8.2% of them singletons. The CDR3 runs 14 residues. The germline gives CDR1 LGHNA, CDR2 YNFKEQ. Trimming cost V 4 bases and J 4 bases, with 11 bases left between them. This receptor was taken from a man aged 18 to 29 who received the YFV17D yellow fever vaccine. The chain carries TRBV4-2 and TRBJ1-3; D unresolved. Specimen: CD8+ T cells not binding an NS4B(214-222) dextramer, sorted from PBMCs, collected approximately 15 days after the first yellow fever vaccination. The CDR3 region is CASSPTDPGNTIYF. The CDR3 nucleotides read TGTGCCAGCAGCCCAACGGACCCAGGAAACACCATATATTTT.